Sequencing of this T cell receptor (beta chain) was carried out in a study of blood T cell repertoires in COVID-19. Generated by immunoSEQ multiplex PCR, the TCRdb table keeps only in-frame clones and is missing some. The data hold some 110,000 clones, with 81% observed a single time. Trimming took 6 bases from V and 8 from J; bases not matched to a gene: 7. The germline V gene encodes CDR1 MNHEY and CDR2 SMNVEV (reference sequence). This CDR3 has 14 residues. This sequence joins TRBV27 and TRBJ2-1, with 10 bases matching TRBD2. This TCR derives from a man older than 75 with acute or convalescent COVID-19. Material: peripheral blood. The CDR3 DNA sequence: TGTGCCAGCAGGGCTAGCGGGAGTCCGTATGAGCAGTTCTTC. It encodes CASRASGSPYEQFF.